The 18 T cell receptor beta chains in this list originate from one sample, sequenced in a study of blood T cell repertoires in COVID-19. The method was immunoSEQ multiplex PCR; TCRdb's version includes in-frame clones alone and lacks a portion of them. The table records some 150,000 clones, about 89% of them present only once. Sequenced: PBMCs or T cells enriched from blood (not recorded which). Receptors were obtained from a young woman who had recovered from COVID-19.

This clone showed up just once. In DNA, the CDR3 is TGTGCCATACTAGCGGGAGGGCCTTATGAGCAGTTCTTC. Translated, it gives CAILAGGPYEQFF. The gene calls are TRBV2 and TRBJ2-1; 13 bases line up with TRBD2. After removal of 10 bases from V and 8 bases from J, the junction contained 5 bases not matched to a gene. The germline gives CDR1 SNHLY, CDR2 FYNNEI. This CDR3 is 13 amino acids long. Full variable domain (outside the CDR3, taken from reference TRBV2 and TRBJ2-1): EPEVTQTPSHQVTQMGQEVILRCVPISNHLYFYWYRQILGQKVEFLVSFYNNEISEKSEIFDDQFSVERPDGSNFTLKIRSTKLEDSAMYFCAILAGGPYEQFFGPGTRLTVL.

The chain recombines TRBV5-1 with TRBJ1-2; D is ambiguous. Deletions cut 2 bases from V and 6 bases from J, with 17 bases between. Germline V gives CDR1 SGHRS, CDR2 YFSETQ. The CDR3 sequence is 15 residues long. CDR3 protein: CASSFEPGGGDGYTF. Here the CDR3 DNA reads TGCGCCAGCAGCTTTGAGCCAGGAGGCGGGGATGGCTACACCTTC.

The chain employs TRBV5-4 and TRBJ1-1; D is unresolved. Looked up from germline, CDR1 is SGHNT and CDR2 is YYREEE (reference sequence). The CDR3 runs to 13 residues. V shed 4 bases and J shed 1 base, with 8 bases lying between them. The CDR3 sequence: CASSPDTNTEAFF. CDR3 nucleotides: TGTGCCAGCAGCCCAGACACGAACACTGAAGCTTTCTTT.

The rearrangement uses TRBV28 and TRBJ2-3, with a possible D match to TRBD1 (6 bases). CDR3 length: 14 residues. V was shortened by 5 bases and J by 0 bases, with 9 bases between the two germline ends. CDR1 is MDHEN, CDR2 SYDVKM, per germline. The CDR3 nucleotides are TGTGCCAGCAGTCGGGACATCAGCACAGATACGCAGTATTTT. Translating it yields CASSRDISTDTQYF.

The CDR3 region is CASSPLAYNEQFF. CDR3 in DNA: TGCGCCAGCAGCCCCCTAGCCTACAATGAGCAGTTCTTC. This rearrangement joins TRBV4-1 to TRBJ2-1; unclear D gene. This CDR3 comprises 13 residues. V was pared by 4 bases and J by 2 bases, with 6 bases between. The germline V gene has CDR1 MGHRA and CDR2 YSYEKL.

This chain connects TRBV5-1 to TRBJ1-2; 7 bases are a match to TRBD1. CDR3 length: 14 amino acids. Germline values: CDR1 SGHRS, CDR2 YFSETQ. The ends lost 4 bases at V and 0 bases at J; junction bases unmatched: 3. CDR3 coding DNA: TGCGCCAGCAGCCTGACAGGGACTAACTATGGCTACACCTTC. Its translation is CASSLTGTNYGYTF.

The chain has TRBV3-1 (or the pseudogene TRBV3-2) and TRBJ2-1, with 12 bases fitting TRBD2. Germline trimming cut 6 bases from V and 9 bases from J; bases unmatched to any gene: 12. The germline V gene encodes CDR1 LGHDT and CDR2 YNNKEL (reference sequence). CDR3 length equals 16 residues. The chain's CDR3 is CASRAPTSGRVGEQFF. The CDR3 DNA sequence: TGTGCCAGCAGGGCCCCGACTAGCGGGAGAGTCGGTGAGCAGTTCTTC.

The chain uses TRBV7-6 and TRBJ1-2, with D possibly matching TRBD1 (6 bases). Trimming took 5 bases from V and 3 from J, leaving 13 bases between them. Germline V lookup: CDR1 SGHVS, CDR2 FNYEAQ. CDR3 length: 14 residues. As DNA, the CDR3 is TGTGCCAGCAGCCCAGCTGGACAGTACTATGGCTACACCTTC. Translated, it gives CASSPAGQYYGYTF.

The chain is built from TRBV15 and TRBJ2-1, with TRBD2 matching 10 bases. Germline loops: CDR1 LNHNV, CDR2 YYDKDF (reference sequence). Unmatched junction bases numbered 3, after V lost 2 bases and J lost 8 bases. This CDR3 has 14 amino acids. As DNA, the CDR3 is TGTGCCACCAGCAGACTAGCGGGAGCCTATGAGCAGTTCTTC. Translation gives CATSRLAGAYEQFF.

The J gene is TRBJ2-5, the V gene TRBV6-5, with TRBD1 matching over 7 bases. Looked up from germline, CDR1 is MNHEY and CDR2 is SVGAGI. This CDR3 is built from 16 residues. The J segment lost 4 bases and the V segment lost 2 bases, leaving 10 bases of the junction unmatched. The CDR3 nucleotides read TGTGCCAGCAGTTACGGAAACCGGGACAGTTCAGAGACCCAGTACTTC. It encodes CASSYGNRDSSETQYF.

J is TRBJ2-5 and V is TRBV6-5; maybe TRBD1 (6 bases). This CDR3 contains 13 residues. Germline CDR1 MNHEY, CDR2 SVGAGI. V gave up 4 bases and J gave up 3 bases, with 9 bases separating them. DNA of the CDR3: TGTGCCAGCAGTTCAGGGGCCGAAGAGACCCAGTACTTC. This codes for CASSSGAEETQYF.

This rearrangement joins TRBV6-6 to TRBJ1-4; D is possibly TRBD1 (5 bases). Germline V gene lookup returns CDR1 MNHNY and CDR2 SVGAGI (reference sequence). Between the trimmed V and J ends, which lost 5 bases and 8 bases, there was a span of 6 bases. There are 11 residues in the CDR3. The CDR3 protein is CASSRQEKLFF. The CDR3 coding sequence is TGTGCCAGCAGTCGACAGGAAAAACTGTTTTTT.

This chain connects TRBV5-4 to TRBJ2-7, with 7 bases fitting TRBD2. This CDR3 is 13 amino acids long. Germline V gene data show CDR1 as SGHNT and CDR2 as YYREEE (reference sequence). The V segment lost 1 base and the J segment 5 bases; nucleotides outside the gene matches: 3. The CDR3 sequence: CASSLRGSDEQYF. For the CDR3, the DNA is TGTGCCAGCAGCTTGCGCGGGAGTGACGAGCAGTACTTC.

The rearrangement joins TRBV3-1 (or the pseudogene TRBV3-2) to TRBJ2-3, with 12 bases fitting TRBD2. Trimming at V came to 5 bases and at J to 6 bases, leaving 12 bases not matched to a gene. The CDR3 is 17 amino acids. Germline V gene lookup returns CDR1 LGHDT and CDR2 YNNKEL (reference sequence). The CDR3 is CASSSGLAGTLPDTQYF. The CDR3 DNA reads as TGTGCCAGCAGCTCGGGACTAGCGGGCACCCTCCCCGATACGCAGTATTTT.

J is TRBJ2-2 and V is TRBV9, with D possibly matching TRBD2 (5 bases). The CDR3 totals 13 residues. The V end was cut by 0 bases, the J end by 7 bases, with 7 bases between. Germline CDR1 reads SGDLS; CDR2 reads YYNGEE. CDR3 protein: CASSVVDFGELFF. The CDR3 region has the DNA TGTGCCAGCAGCGTAGTGGACTTCGGGGAGCTGTTTTTT.

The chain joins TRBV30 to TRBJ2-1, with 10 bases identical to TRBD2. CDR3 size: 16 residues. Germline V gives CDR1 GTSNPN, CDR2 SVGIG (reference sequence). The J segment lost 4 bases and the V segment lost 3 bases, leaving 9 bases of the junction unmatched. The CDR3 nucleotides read TGTGCCTGGAGCTCCCAGATAGCGGGGGGTTACAATGAGCAGTTCTTC. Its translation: CAWSSQIAGGYNEQFF.

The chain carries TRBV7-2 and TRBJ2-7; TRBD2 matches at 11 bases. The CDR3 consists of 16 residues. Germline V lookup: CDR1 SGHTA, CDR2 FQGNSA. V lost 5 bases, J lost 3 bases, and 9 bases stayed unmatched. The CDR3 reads CASSRTGTSGNYEQYF. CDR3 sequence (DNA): TGTGCCAGCAGCAGGACCGGGACTAGCGGTAACTACGAGCAGTACTTC.

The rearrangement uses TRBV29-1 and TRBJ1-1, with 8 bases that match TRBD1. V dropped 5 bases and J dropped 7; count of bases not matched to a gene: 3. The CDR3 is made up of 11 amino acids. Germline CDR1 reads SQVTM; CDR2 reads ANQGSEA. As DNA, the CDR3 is TGCAGCGTTCCAGGGGGCAATGAAGCTTTCTTT. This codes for CSVPGGNEAFF.